This entry describes one TCR beta chain. Antigen unknown. V was pared by 5 bases and J by 5 bases, with 14 bases of the junction left unmatched. Per germline, CDR1 SGHTA and CDR2 FQGNSA. The CDR3 has 17 amino acids. This sample was taken from a study of beta chain features in type 1 diabetes. General study points: The similarity of naive, central memory and Treg TCRB repertoires appeared greater among patients than among healthy donors. Patients and controls would be equally affected if PCR favored shorter templates.

Reverse transcription of all isolated RNA meant that expressed TCRB transcripts were sequenced. Some clones are missing from TCRdb's copy, which holds only in-frame ones; the method was immunoSEQ multiplex PCR. The sample yields fewer than 250,000 clones, 13% to 15% seen once. The clonotype originates from a woman aged 40 to 49 in good health. Sequencing used naive CD4+ T cells from blood. The rearrangement uses TRBV7-2 and TRBJ2-1; the match to TRBD2 covers 8 bases. The CDR3 DNA follows: TGTGCCAGCAGCCCCGGAGGTCGGGGGGGGCAAAACAATGAGCAGTTCTTC. Translating gives CASSPGGRGGQNNEQFF.